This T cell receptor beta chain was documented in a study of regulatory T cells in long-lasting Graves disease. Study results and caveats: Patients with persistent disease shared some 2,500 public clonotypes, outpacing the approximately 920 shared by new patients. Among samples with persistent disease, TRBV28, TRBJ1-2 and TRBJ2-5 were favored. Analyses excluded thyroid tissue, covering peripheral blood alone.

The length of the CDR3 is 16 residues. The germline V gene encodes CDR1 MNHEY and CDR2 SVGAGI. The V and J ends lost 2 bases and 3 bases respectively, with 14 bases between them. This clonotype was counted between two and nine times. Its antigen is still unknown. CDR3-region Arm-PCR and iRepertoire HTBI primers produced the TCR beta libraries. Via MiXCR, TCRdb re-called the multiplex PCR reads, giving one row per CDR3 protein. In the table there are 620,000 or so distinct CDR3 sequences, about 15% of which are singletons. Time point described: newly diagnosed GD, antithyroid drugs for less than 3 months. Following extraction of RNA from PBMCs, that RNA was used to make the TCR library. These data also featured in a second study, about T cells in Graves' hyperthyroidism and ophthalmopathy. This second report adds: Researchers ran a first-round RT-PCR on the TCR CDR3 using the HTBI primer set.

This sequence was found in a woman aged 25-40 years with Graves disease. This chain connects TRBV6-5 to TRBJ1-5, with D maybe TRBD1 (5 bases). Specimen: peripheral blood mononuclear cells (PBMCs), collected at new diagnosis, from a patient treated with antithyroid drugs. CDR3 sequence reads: CASSYIPQGNNQPQHF. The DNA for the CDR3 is TGTGCCAGCAGTTACATCCCGCAGGGTAACAATCAGCCCCAGCATTTT.